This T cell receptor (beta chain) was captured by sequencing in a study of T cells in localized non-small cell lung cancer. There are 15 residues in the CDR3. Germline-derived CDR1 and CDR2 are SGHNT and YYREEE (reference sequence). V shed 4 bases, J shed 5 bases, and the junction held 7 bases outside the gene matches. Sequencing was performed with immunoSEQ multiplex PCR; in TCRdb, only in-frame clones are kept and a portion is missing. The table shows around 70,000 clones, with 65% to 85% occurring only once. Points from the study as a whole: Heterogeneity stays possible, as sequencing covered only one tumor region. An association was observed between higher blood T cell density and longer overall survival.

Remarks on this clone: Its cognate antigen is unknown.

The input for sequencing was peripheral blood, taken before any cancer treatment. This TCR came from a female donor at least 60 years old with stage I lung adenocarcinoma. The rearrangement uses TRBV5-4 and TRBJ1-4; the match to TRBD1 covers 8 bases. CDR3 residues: CASSLKGQANEKLFF. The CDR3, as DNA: TGTGCCAGCAGCCTAAAGGGACAGGCAAATGAAAAACTGTTTTTT. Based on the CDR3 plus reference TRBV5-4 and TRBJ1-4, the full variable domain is ETGVTQSPTHLIKTRGQQVTLRCSSQSGHNTVSWYQQALGQGPQFIFQYYREEENGRGNFPPRFSGLQFPNYSSELNVNALELDDSALYLCASSLKGQANEKLFFGSGTQLSVL.